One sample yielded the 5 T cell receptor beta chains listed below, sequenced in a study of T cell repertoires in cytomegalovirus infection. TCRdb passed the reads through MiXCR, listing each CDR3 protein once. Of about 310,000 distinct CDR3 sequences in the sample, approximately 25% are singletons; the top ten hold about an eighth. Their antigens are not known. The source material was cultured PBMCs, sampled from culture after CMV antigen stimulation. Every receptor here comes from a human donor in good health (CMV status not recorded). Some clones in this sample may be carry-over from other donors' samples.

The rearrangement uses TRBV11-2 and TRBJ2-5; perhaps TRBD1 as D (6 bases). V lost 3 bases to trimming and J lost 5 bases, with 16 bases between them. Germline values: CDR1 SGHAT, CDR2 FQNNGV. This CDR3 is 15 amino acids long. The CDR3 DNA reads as TGTGCCAGCAGCTTGGGACAACGACCGATTGAGACCCAGTACTTC. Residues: CASSLGQRPIETQYF.

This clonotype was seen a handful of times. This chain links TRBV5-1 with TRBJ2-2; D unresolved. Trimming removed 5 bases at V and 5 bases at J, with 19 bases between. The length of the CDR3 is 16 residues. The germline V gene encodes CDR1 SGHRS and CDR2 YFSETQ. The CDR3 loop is CASSTTKSAKTGELFF. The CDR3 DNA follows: TGCGCCAGCAGTACCACTAAGTCCGCTAAGACCGGGGAGCTGTTTTTT.

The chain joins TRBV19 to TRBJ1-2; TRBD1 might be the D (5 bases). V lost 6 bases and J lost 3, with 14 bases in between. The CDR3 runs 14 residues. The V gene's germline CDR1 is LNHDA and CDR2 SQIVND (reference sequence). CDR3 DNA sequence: TGTGCCAGTAGGCCGGCAGGGACCTACTATGGCTACACCTTC. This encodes CASRPAGTYYGYTF.

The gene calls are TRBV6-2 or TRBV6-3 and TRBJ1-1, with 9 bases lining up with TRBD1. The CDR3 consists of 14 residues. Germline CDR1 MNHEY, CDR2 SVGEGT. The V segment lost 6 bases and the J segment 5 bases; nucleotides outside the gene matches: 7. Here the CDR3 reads CASRIGQGYTEAFF. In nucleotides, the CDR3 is TGTGCCAGCAGGATCGGACAGGGGTATACTGAAGCTTTCTTT.

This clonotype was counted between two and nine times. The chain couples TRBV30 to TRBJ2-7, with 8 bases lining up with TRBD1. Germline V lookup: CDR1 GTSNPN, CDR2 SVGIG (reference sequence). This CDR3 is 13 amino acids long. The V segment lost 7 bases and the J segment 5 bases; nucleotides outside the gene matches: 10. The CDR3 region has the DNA TGTGCCTACAGACAGGGGCGCACGGACGAGCAGTACTTC. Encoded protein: CAYRQGRTDEQYF.